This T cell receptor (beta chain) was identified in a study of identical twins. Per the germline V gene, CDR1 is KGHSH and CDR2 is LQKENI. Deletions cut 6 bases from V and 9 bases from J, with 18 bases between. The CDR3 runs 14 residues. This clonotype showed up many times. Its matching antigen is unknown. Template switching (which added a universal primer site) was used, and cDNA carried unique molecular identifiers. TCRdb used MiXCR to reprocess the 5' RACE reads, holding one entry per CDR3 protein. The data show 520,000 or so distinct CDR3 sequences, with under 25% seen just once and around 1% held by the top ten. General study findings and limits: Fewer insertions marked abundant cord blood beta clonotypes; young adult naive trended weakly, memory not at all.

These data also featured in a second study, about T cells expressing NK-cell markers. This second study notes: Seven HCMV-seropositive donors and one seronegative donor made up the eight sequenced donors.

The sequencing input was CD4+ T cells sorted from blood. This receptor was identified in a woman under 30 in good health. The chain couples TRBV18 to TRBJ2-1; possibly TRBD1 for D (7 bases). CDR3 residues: CASSPAGGSSEQFF. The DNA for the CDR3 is TGTGCCAGCTCCCCCGCAGGGGGGAGCAGTGAGCAGTTCTTC.